These T cell receptor beta chains were read from a single sample in a study of CXCR3-negative and CXCR3-positive naive CD8 T cells. TCRdb reprocessed the 5' RACE reads, with one entry per CDR3 protein and no DNA. This table holds around 26,000 distinct CDR3 sequences. The specimen sequenced was naive CXCR3- CD8+ T cells from blood. These receptors all stem from a human donor in good health. Some clones in this sample may be carry-over from other donors' samples. Both conserved end residues are part of each CDR3. The size field is filled for only some rows; it gives once, few, many or a size class.

>NA|TRBV11-2|TRBJ2-1
CASSLVGNDEQFF
>NA|TRBV7-8|TRBJ2-7
CASSLVLEQYF
>medium-sized|TRBV5-5|TRBJ1-1
CASSFQGPLIF
>NA|TRBV14|TRBJ2-7
CASSNRIHYEQYF
>NA|TRBV20-1|TRBJ1-2
CSARDPGLGYTF
>medium-sized|TRBV7-8|TRBJ2-2
CASSYTGELFF
>NA|TRBV29-1|TRBJ2-7
CSVPVDRVGGEQYF
>NA|TRBV27|TRBJ2-1
CASTPDSAYNEQFF
>NA|TRBV20-1|TRBJ2-5
CSARDLAGKETQYF
>NA|TRBV28|TRBJ2-1
CASRSGGGTLPYNEQFF
>medium-sized|TRBV7-2|TRBJ2-4
CASSSPGQPQNIQYF
>NA|TRBV7-2|TRBJ1-1
CASSLVSEAFF
>NA|TRBV5-1|TRBJ2-7
CASSWGQGSPSYEQYF
>NA|TRBV28|TRBJ1-1
CASSLEFPRRETEAFF
>NA|TRBV29-1|TRBJ2-7
CSVGRGSGEQYF
>NA|TRBV4-3|TRBJ2-6
CASSRGGDSGANVLTF
>NA|TRBV28|TRBJ2-1
CASSLIGLAGSQDSEQFF
>NA|TRBV15|TRBJ2-7
CATSRDGLGQGFPYEQYF
>NA|TRBV9|TRBJ2-3
CASSVFGGGPTDTQYF
>NA|TRBV29-1|TRBJ2-7
CSVEIRESTYEQYF
>NA|TRBV4-3|TRBJ2-3
CASSQDGLPGQGKYF
>NA|TRBV25-1|TRBJ1-2
CASSELTGNYGYTF
>NA|TRBV29-1|TRBJ1-1
CSVVELNTEAFF
>NA|TRBV7-3|TRBJ2-3
CASSLKGVSSTDTQYF
>NA|TRBV29-1|TRBJ2-5
CSAIRLAVLETQYF
>NA|TRBV29-1|TRBJ2-3
CSVVDRGFSDTQYF
>NA|TRBV6-1|TRBJ2-1
CASRPGGFDEQFF
>NA|TRBV20-1|TRBJ1-5
CSTRDMGEGNQPQHF
>NA|TRBV29-1|TRBJ2-1
CSSLGDYGGAGNEQFF
>NA|TRBV6-5|TRBJ2-1
CASSGLAGEVYNEQFF
>NA|TRBV6-4|TRBJ2-2
CASSEGGDNGELFF
>NA|TRBV24-1|TRBJ2-5
CATSDPITSGSRETQYF